The present entry profiles one TCR beta chain with its context. The germline V gene encodes CDR1 LGHDT and CDR2 YNNKEL (reference sequence). The CDR3 runs to 14 residues. Trimming pared 7 bases from V and 0 bases from J, leaving 10 bases between. The data were obtained in a study of blood T cell repertoires in COVID-19. Study as a whole: Whether acute or convalescent, the COVID-19 samples came from the United States, Italy and Spain. From T cells, B-cell-depleted T cells, or PBMCs came the material, which was cDNA or gDNA.

Original data processing: Reference gene primers were amplified, and this amplification served to estimate nucleated cell counts. Sequencing was performed with immunoSEQ multiplex PCR; in TCRdb, only in-frame clones are kept and a portion is missing. That table furnishes V, J and clone size, whereas the DNA furnished D and trimming. The table records around 210,000 clones, 70% to 85% of them present only once. The origin of this receptor is a human donor in a cohort sampled during active COVID-19. The rearrangement links TRBV3-1 (or the pseudogene TRBV3-2) to TRBJ2-1; D remains ambiguous. Sequenced material: peripheral blood. CDR3 region: CASTVSSSYNEQFF. The CDR3 DNA reads TGTGCCAGCACGGTATCTAGCTCCTACAATGAGCAGTTCTTC.